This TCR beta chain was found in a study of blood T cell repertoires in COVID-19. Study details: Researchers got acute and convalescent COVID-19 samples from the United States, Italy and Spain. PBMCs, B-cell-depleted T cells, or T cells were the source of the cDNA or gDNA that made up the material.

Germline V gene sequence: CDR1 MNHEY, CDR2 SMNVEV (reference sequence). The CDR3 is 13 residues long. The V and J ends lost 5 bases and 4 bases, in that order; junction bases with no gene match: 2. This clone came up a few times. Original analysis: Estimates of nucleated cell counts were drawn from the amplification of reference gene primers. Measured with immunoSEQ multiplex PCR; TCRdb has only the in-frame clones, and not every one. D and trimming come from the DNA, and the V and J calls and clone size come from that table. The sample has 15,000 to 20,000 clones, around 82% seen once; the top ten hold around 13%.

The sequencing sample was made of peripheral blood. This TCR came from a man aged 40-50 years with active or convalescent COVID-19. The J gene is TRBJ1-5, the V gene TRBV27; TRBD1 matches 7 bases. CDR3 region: CASSRGQNQPQHF. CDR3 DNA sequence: TGTGCCAGCAGTAGGGGACAGAATCAGCCCCAGCATTTT.